Presented here are 5 T cell receptor beta chains from one specimen sequenced in a study of long-term antiretroviral therapy in people with HIV (dated by TCRdb to between 2021 and 2024). The immunoSEQ hsTCRB v3.0 assay was used at survey level resolution for TRB variable region sequencing. This immuneACCESS table, as held by TCRdb, lists in-frame sequences with V and J called but not all clones. Of the missing ones, under half trace to an unresolved V gene in checked studies; the others have no known cause. Here the sample has 15,000 to 20,000 clones; around nine tenths occur a single time. The top ten hold around 12% of the sample. Sequencing used unsorted PBMCs, obtained 6.9 years after starting antiretroviral therapy. The receptors were sampled from a man aged 45 to 65 with HIV.

This clone was counted once. The chain employs TRBV5-5 and TRBJ1-5; a possible D gene is TRBD1 (6 bases). Germline V gene lookup returns CDR1 SGHKS and CDR2 YYEKEE (reference sequence). The CDR3 is 15 amino acids. V was trimmed by 4 bases and J by 1 base, leaving 12 bases between them. For the CDR3, the DNA is TGTGCCAGCAGCGTTACAGGGATAAGCAATCAGCCCCAGCATTTT. Protein product: CASSVTGISNQPQHF.

This clone counts as medium-sized. This rearrangement joins TRBV5-6 to TRBJ2-4; perhaps TRBD2 as D (5 bases). V dropped 0 bases and J dropped 5 bases, with 15 bases sitting between them. CDR3 length: 16 residues. CDR1 and CDR2 (germline): SGHDT, YYEEEE. CDR3 nucleotide sequence: TGTGCCAGCAGCTTGGGTCTGGGGAGATGGCAAAACATTCAGTACTTC. It specifies CASSLGLGRWQNIQYF.

In DNA, the CDR3 is TGTGCCAGCAGCTTAGGTTGGAGGACTAGCGGTAGCGAGCAGTACTTC. This codes for CASSLGWRTSGSEQYF. The gene calls are TRBV11-2 and TRBJ2-7; 10 positions match TRBD2. Germline-derived CDR1 and CDR2 are SGHAT and FQNNGV. J was trimmed by 6 bases and V by 1 base; bases with no gene match: 9. The CDR3 covers 16 residues. Full variable domain (missing parts from reference TRBV11-2 and TRBJ2-7): EAGVAQSPRYKIIEKRQSVAFWCNPISGHATLYWYQQILGQGPKLLIQFQNNGVVDDSQLPKDRFSAERLKGVDSTLKIQPAKLEDSAVYLCASSLGWRTSGSEQYFGPGTRLTVT.

The chain combines TRBV7-9 with TRBJ2-3; 9 nucleotides line up with TRBD2. CDR1 is SEHNR, CDR2 FQNEAQ, per germline (reference sequence). V lost 5 bases, J lost 0 bases, and 9 bases stayed unmatched. This CDR3 region has 17 residues. DNA of the CDR3: TGTGCCAGCAGCCCCCTGGGACTAGCCCTCAGCACAGATACGCAGTATTTT. It is translated as CASSPLGLALSTDTQYF.

J is TRBJ2-1 and V is TRBV6-5; tentative D call: TRBD2 (5 bases). The V and J ends lost 0 bases and 3 bases respectively, with 6 bases between them. CDR3 length: 14 residues. CDR1 and CDR2 (germline): MNHEY, SVGAGI. CDR3 in DNA: TGTGCCAGCAGTTACTCGAGGGACTACAATGAGCAGTTCTTC. This translates into CASSYSRDYNEQFF.